This TCR beta chain was sequenced during a study of T cell repertoires in cytomegalovirus infection. Study overall: Recently identified HLA-C-restricted CMV epitopes and well-studied HLA-B-restricted CMV epitopes were used by the study.

Using its own MiXCR run on the reads, TCRdb lists one record per CDR3 protein. This sample has about 830,000 distinct CDR3 sequences, with about 31% found just once. A remark on this clonotype: Its antigen is undetermined.

This CDR3 has 16 residues. Germline trimming cut 4 bases from V and 7 bases from J; bases unmatched to any gene: 11. Germline CDR1 KGHDR, CDR2 SFDVKD. The TCR originated in a human donor in good health (CMV status not recorded). Some clones in this sample may be carry-over from other donors' samples. The sequences come from cultured CD8+ T cells from PBMCs, collected from culture after CMV antigen stimulation. The chain joins TRBV24-1 to TRBJ2-1; TRBD2 agrees at 8 bases. The CDR3 nucleotides read TGTGCCACCAGTGAAGACGGGGGGGCGCGACGAAATGAGCAGTTCTTC. Translated: CATSEDGGARRNEQFF.